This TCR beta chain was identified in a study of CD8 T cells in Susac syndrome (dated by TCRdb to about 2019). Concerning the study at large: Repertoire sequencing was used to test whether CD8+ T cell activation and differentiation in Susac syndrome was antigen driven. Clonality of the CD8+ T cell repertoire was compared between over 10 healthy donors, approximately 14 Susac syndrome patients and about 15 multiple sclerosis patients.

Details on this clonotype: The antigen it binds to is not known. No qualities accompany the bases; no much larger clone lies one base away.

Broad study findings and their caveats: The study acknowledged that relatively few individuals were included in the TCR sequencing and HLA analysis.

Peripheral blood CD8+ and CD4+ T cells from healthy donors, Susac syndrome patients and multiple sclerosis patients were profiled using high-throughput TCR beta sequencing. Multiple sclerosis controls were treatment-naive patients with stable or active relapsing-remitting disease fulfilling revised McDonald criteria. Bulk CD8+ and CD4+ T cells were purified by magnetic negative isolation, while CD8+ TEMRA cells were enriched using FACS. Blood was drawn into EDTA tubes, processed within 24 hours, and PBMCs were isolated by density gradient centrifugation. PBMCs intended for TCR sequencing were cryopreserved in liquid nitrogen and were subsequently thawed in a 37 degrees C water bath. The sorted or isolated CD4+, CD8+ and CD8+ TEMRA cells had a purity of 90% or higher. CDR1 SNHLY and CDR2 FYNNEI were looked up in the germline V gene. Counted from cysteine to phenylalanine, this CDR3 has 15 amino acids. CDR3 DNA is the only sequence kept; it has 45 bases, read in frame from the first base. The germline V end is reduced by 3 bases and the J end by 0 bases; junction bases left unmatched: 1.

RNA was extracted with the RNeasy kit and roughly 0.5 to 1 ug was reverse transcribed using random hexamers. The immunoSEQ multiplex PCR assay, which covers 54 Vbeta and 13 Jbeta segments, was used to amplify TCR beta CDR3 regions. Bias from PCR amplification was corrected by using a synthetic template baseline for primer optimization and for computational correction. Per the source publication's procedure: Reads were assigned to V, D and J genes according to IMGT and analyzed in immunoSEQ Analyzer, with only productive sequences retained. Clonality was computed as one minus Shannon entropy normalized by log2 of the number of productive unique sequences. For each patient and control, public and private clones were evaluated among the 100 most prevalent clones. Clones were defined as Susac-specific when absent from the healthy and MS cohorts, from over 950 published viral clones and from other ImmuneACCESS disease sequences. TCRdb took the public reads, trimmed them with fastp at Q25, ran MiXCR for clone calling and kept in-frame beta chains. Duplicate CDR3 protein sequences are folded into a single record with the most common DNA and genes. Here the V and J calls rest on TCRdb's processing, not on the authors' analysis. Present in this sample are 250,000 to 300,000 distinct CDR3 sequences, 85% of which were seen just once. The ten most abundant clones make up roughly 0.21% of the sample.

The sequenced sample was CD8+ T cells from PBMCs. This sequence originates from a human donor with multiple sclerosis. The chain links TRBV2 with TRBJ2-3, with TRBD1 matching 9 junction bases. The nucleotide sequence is TGTGCCAGCAGTGAGGGACAGGGTAGCACAGATACGCAGTATTTT. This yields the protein CASSEGQGSTDTQYF. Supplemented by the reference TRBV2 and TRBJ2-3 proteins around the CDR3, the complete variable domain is EPEVTQTPSHQVTQMGQEVILRCVPISNHLYFYWYRQILGQKVEFLVSFYNNEISEKSEIFDDQFSVERPDGSNFTLKIRSTKLEDSAMYFCASSEGQGSTDTQYFGPGTRLTVL.